The next 17 T cell receptor beta chains were all read from a single sample in a study of shared clonotypes between healthy human individuals. The assay was immunoSEQ multiplex PCR, and TCRdb's table has in-frame clones only and misses some. This sample has about 1 million clones, with under 80% found just once. What was sequenced was memory CD4+ T cells sorted from blood. The subset denotes: CD45RA-negative fraction. The receptors shown here come from a man younger than 35 in good health.

This clone was found a few times. V usage is TRBV6-1 and J usage is TRBJ2-1, with no clear D. Germline CDR1 MNHNS, CDR2 SASEGT. V was pared by 2 bases and J by 5 bases, with 1 base between. CDR3 size: 11 residues. The CDR3 protein is CASSENNEQFF. CDR3 bases: TGTGCCAGCAGTGAAAACAATGAGCAGTTCTTC.

This chain links TRBV6-5 with TRBJ2-3; TRBD1 matches 7 bases. This CDR3 has 14 amino acids. CDR1 and CDR2 (germline): MNHEY, SVGAGI. The V gene end was trimmed by 5 bases and the J gene end by 1 base; junction bases not matched to a gene: 3. DNA of the CDR3: TGTGCCAGCAGTCTCGGACAGGGCACAGATACGCAGTATTTT. This encodes CASSLGQGTDTQYF.

The V gene is TRBV10-3, the J gene TRBJ1-6, with 8 bases matching TRBD1. There are 15 residues in the CDR3. The V gene's germline CDR1 is ENHRY and CDR2 SYGVKD. V lost 6 bases, J lost 9 bases, and 10 bases stayed unmatched. The CDR3 DNA reads TGTGCCATCAGGGCCGGGACAGGAACGGTTTCACCCCTCCACTTT. This encodes CAIRAGTGTVSPLHF.

The rearrangement links TRBV7-2 to TRBJ2-1, with 9 bases that match TRBD2. Germline V gene lookup returns CDR1 SGHTA and CDR2 FQGNSA. The V gene end was trimmed by 4 bases and the J gene end by 2 bases; junction bases not matched to a gene: 6. CDR3 size: 16 residues. CDR3 in DNA: TGTGCCAGCAGCTGGGTAGCGGGAGCCACCTACAATGAGCAGTTCTTC. It codes for CASSWVAGATYNEQFF.

The chain couples TRBV11-2 to TRBJ1-5; D gene ambiguous. Germline V gene data show CDR1 as SGHAT and CDR2 as FQNNGV. The CDR3 sequence is 16 residues long. Trimming took off 5 bases at V and 4 bases at J, with 18 bases between the two ends. CDR3 in amino acids: CASSPPCGNRNQPQHF. DNA of the CDR3: TGTGCCAGCAGCCCCCCCTGCGGGAACAGAAATCAGCCCCAGCATTTT.

This chain connects TRBV7-8 to TRBJ1-5; a possible D gene is TRBD1 (5 bases). Germline V gives CDR1 SGHVS, CDR2 FQNEAQ. The CDR3 contains 13 residues. V was pared by 4 bases and J by 6 bases, with 10 bases between. DNA of the CDR3: TGTGCCAGCAGCTCCAGGGAGGGTCAGCCCCAGCATTTT. It codes for CASSSREGQPQHF.

The chain carries TRBV5-1 and TRBJ2-2; the D is unclear. Between the trimmed V and J ends, which lost 5 bases and 3 bases, there was a span of 5 bases. Germline V gene data show CDR1 as SGHRS and CDR2 as YFSETQ. The CDR3 is made up of 12 amino acids. The CDR3 DNA reads as TGCGCCAGCAGGGAGTACACCGGGGAGCTGTTTTTT. It translates to CASREYTGELFF.

The chain uses TRBV5-1 and TRBJ2-1; 8 nucleotides align to TRBD2. J lost 1 base, V lost 0 bases, and 6 bases had no gene match. This CDR3 has 17 amino acids. Germline CDR1 is SGHRS and CDR2 is YFSETQ. As DNA, the CDR3 is TGCGCCAGCAGCTTGGCCGTGGTAGCGGGGTCCTACAATGAGCAGTTCTTC. Its protein is CASSLAVVAGSYNEQFF.

This rearrangement joins TRBV19 to TRBJ1-1, with D possibly being TRBD1 (5 bases). The length of the CDR3 is 15 residues. CDR1 and CDR2 (germline): LNHDA, SQIVND (reference sequence). Between the trimmed V and J ends, which lost 5 bases and 0 bases, there was a span of 13 bases. This CDR3 reads CASSPQTALNTEAFF. The DNA for the CDR3 is TGTGCCAGTAGTCCCCAGACAGCGCTGAACACTGAAGCTTTCTTT.

V and J are TRBV6-1 and TRBJ1-5; 12 bases are shared with TRBD1. The junction had 11 bases not matched to a gene; V was cut back by 4 bases and J by 7 bases. Germline values: CDR1 MNHNS, CDR2 SASEGT. The CDR3 length is 17 residues. The CDR3 region is CASSGSRDRGPRQPQHF. The CDR3 DNA reads TGTGCCAGCAGTGGAAGCCGGGACAGGGGGCCGAGACAGCCCCAGCATTTT.

The chain carries TRBV30 and TRBJ2-5, with 7 bases matching TRBD2. TRBJ2-7 matches the DNA end more closely, so the J call is doubtful. The V gene's germline CDR1 is GTSNPN and CDR2 SVGIG (reference sequence). This CDR3 is 15 amino acids long. The CDR3 sequence is CAWSAGLVLTYEQYF. The CDR3 DNA reads TGTGCCTGGAGTGCCGGACTAGTTTTGACCTACGAGCAGTACTTC.

This chain links TRBV28 with TRBJ2-5; D not certain. The V end was cut by 4 bases, the J end by 5 bases, with 17 bases between. CDR3 length: 15 amino acids. Looked up from germline, CDR1 is MDHEN and CDR2 is SYDVKM. CDR3 sequence reads: CASSYRRATQETQYF. The CDR3 coding sequence is TGTGCCAGCAGTTACCGACGGGCTACCCAGGAGACCCAGTACTTC.

V gene TRBV18 combines with J gene TRBJ1-3; the D is unclear. The CDR3 sequence is 15 residues long. Trimming removed 5 bases at V and 0 bases at J, with 11 bases between. Germline V gene sequence: CDR1 KGHSH, CDR2 LQKENI. This CDR3 is CASSIMESSGNTIYF. The DNA of the CDR3 is TGTGCCAGCTCAATTATGGAGAGCTCTGGAAACACCATATATTTT.

The rearrangement links TRBV27 to TRBJ1-4; D perhaps matches TRBD1 (5 bases). Germline V gene lookup returns CDR1 MNHEY and CDR2 SMNVEV (reference sequence). This CDR3 has 12 residues. V lost 6 bases and J lost 5, with 7 bases in between. The CDR3 DNA follows: TGTGCCAGCAGGGGACTGAATGAAAAACTGTTTTTT. It codes for CASRGLNEKLFF.

The rearrangement joins TRBV5-1 to TRBJ2-3, with D possibly TRBD2 on 6 matching bases. Trimming stripped 1 base from V and 0 bases from J, with 9 bases between. Germline V gene data show CDR1 as SGHRS and CDR2 as YFSETQ. The CDR3 consists of 15 residues. The CDR3 region has the DNA TGCGCCAGCAGCTTGCGCGGGGTTAGCACAGATACGCAGTATTTT. Translating gives CASSLRGVSTDTQYF. Using reference TRBV5-1 and TRBJ2-3 for the parts outside the CDR3, the full variable domain is KAGVTQTPRYLIKTRGQQVTLSCSPISGHRSVSWYQQTPGQGLQFLFEYFSETQRNKGNFPGRFSGRQFSNSRSEMNVSTLELGDSALYLCASSLRGVSTDTQYFGPGTRLTVL.

This chain connects TRBV10-2 to TRBJ1-2; D possibly corresponds to TRBD1 (6 bases). Germline loops: CDR1 WSHSY, CDR2 SAAADI. The CDR3 has 15 amino acids. V lost 1 base and J lost 2, with 11 bases in between. CDR3 sequence: CASSEFRGQNYGYTF. CDR3 DNA sequence: TGCGCCAGCAGTGAGTTTCGGGGGCAGAACTATGGCTACACCTTC.

The chain carries TRBV5-1 and TRBJ1-4, with 7 bases fitting TRBD1. Germline CDR1 is SGHRS and CDR2 is YFSETQ. This CDR3 is built from 14 residues. Trimming at V came to 6 bases and at J to 8 bases, leaving 10 bases not matched to a gene. The CDR3 region is CASKMGQGGEKLFF. In nucleotides, the CDR3 is TGCGCCAGCAAAATGGGGCAGGGGGGAGAAAAACTGTTTTTT.